This TCR beta chain came from a study of cytomegalovirus exposure and HLA in healthy donors. Study-wide results and limits: About 87% or about 30% of the time was how often most TCR beta V segments were productive, according to an earlier analysis.

Healthy bone marrow donors made up the donor group. Primers for the PCR totalled 60 Vbeta and 13 Jbeta. Produced via immunoSEQ multiplex PCR; TCRdb's table is partial and in-frame only. The sample contains some 90,000 clones, just over 70% of which appear only once. This clone has only one observation. Its specificity is unknown. This TCR was recovered from a man aged 55-75 years in good health and CMV-seronegative. Sequencing input: PBMCs.

CDR3 sequence: CASSGGQGADEQFF. The DNA for the CDR3 is TGCGCCAGCAGTGGGGGACAGGGGGCGGATGAGCAGTTCTTC. The chain is built from TRBV10-1 and TRBJ2-1; 12 bases line up with TRBD1. V lost 4 bases and J lost 8; bases outside the gene matches: 3. CDR1 and CDR2 (germline): WNHNN, SYGVQD (reference sequence). The CDR3 length is 14 residues.